The clone carrying this T cell receptor beta chain has only one observation. Its antigen remains unidentified. TCRdb used MiXCR to reprocess the 5' RACE reads, holding one entry per CDR3 protein. In the table there are hundreds of thousands of distinct CDR3 sequences, roughly an eighth of which are singletons. This specimen belongs to a study of T-cell memory formation after mild COVID-19. Study-level points and caveats: Some clones that responded were present in memory (sampled pre-infection), which suggests cross-reactive memory joined.

Per the germline V gene, CDR1 is MNHEY and CDR2 is SVGAGI. The CDR3 is 15 residues long. After removal of 6 bases from V and 5 bases from J, the junction contained 5 bases not matched to a gene. Sequencing input: PBMCs or a T cell subset sorted from them (not recorded which). J is TRBJ2-2 and V is TRBV6-5; 11 bases are shared with TRBD1. This sequence originates from a man between 18 and 29 years old who had mild COVID-19 (a few samples of this study predate the infection). Cell type and time point are not known. In DNA, the CDR3 is TGTGCCAGCAGGCGGACAGGGGGCGATACCGGGGAGCTGTTTTTT. Its translation: CASRRTGGDTGELFF.